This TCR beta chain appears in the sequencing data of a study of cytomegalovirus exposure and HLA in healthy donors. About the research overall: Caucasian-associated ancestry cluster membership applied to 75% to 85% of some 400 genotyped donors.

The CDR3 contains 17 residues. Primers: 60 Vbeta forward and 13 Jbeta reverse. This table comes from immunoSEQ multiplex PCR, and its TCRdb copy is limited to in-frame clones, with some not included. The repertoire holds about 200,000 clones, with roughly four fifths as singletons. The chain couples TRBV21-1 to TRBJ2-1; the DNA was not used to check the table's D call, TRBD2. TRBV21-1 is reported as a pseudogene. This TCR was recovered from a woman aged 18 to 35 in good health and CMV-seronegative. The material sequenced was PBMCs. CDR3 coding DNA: TGTGCCAGCAGCTGGGGGGGTCCGGACAACGAACAAGATGAGCAGTTCTTC. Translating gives CASSWGGPDNEQDEQFF.